Presented here are 32 T cell receptor beta chains from one specimen sequenced in a study of CD4 T cells in relation to SARS-CoV-2 and coronaviruses. Clones were sequenced by immunoSEQ multiplex PCR, and TCRdb holds only the in-frame ones, with some missing. The sample lists about 35,000 clones, 70% to 85% occurring once. These receptors' targets are unknown. Sequenced input: memory CD4+ T cells from PBMCs, cultured in vitro. Receptor source: an adult with COVID-19.

This clone was observed a few times. J is TRBJ2-7 and V is TRBV7-9; D is possibly TRBD2 (6 bases). The germline V gene encodes CDR1 SEHNR and CDR2 FQNEAQ (reference sequence). V was pared by 5 bases and J by 1 base, with 15 bases between. This CDR3 comprises 15 residues. As DNA, the CDR3 is TGTGCCAGCAGCCGCGGGCAGGGACTGTCCTACGAGCAGTACTTC. As protein: CASSRGQGLSYEQYF.

The chain links TRBV7-3 to TRBJ2-3, with a weak D call TRBD1 (6 bases). Germline V gives CDR1 SGHTA, CDR2 FQGTGA. This CDR3 has 14 residues. The ends were cut back, 5 bases at V and 2 bases at J, with 11 bases in the middle. As DNA, the CDR3 is TGTGCCAGCAGCCCCACAGGGTACACAGATACGCAGTATTTT. It yields the protein CASSPTGYTDTQYF.

The chain combines TRBV4-3 with TRBJ2-1, with a possible D match to TRBD2 (5 bases). With 0 bases removed from V and 6 bases from J, the gap between germline ends came to 18 bases. CDR3 length: 17 residues. Per the germline V gene, CDR1 is LGHNA and CDR2 is YSLEER. CDR3 DNA: TGCGCCAGCAGCCAAGAGTTAGACGGGATCGGCCCCAATGAGCAGTTCTTC. Amino acids: CASSQELDGIGPNEQFF.

The chain has TRBV28 and TRBJ2-7; D ambiguous. Germline V lookup: CDR1 MDHEN, CDR2 SYDVKM. This CDR3 is 11 amino acids long. The germline V and J ends were trimmed by 10 bases and 5 bases, with 12 bases remaining between them. CDR3 sequence: CATSWGHEQYF. As DNA, the CDR3 is TGTGCCACCTCTTGGGGTCACGAGCAGTACTTC. The full variable domain, completed using reference TRBV28 and TRBJ2-7, is DVKVTQSSRYLVKRTGEKVFLECVQDMDHENMFWYRQDPGLGLRLIYFSYDVKMKEKGDIPEGYSVSREKKERFSLILESASTNQTSMYLCATSWGHEQYFGPGTRLTVT.

The genes are TRBV11-2 and TRBJ2-7; D ambiguous. Germline V CDR1 and CDR2: SGHAT, FQNNGV. The CDR3 runs 11 residues. CDR3 loop: CAVGSLYEQYF. The CDR3 DNA reads as TGTGCTGTGGGCAGCCTCTACGAGCAGTACTTC.

This clone was detected only a few times. This CDR3 reads CASSFLIAAQNYGYTF. In nucleotides, the CDR3 is TGTGCCAGCAGTTTCCTGATAGCGGCGCAAAACTATGGCTACACCTTC. The rearrangement uses TRBV6-6 and TRBJ1-2; the D is unclear. The V and J ends lost 4 bases and 2 bases respectively, with 17 bases between them. The CDR3 is made up of 16 amino acids. CDR1 is MNHNY and CDR2 is SVGAGI in the germline V gene (reference sequence).

This clone showed up just once. The chain joins TRBV28 to TRBJ2-1; D ambiguous. Germline V gives CDR1 MDHEN, CDR2 SYDVKM. The CDR3 covers 15 residues. Trimming took 5 bases from V and 5 from J, leaving 16 bases between them. CDR3 residues: CASSPERLRHNEQFF. DNA of the CDR3: TGTGCCAGCAGTCCGGAAAGACTGCGCCACAATGAGCAGTTCTTC.

The genes are TRBV2 and TRBJ2-1; TRBD2 matches 10 bases. V lost 6 bases, J lost 6 bases, and 8 bases stayed unmatched. The CDR3 has 15 residues. Germline lookup yields CDR1 SNHLY and CDR2 FYNNEI. As DNA, the CDR3 is TGTGCCAGCAGAATAGCGGGGGGCGCCGCCAATGAGCAGTTCTTC. This gives the protein CASRIAGGAANEQFF. Based on the CDR3 plus reference TRBV2 and TRBJ2-1, the full variable domain is EPEVTQTPSHQVTQMGQEVILRCVPISNHLYFYWYRQILGQKVEFLVSFYNNEISEKSEIFDDQFSVERPDGSNFTLKIRSTKLEDSAMYFCASRIAGGAANEQFFGPGTRLTVL.

This rearrangement joins TRBV28 to TRBJ1-5, with 7 bases lining up with TRBD1. Germline V gives CDR1 MDHEN, CDR2 SYDVKM. Trimming took 7 bases from V and 5 from J; bases not matched to a gene: 5. The CDR3 covers 13 residues. CDR3 sequence (DNA): TGTGCCAGCACGACAGGGACCCATCAGCCCCAGCATTTT. Its protein is CASTTGTHQPQHF.

The J gene is TRBJ2-5, the V gene TRBV29-1; the match to TRBD1 covers 10 bases. Unmatched junction bases numbered 8, after V lost 5 bases and J lost 5 bases. Per the germline V gene, CDR1 is SQVTM and CDR2 is ANQGSEA. CDR3 length equals 14 residues. The CDR3, as DNA: TGCAGCGTTACCGGGACAGGGGTTGTGGAGACCCAGTACTTC. This codes for CSVTGTGVVETQYF.

This sequence joins TRBV11-3 and TRBJ2-2; 7 nucleotides agree with TRBD2. The J segment lost 3 bases and the V segment lost 5 bases, leaving 3 bases of the junction unmatched. The CDR3 is 14 amino acids. Germline V gene sequence: CDR1 SGHNT, CDR2 YENEEA. In DNA form, the CDR3 reads TGTGCCAGCAGCCTAGGACTAGACACCGGGGAGCTGTTTTTT. The encoded protein is CASSLGLDTGELFF.

V gene TRBV4-3 combines with J gene TRBJ2-1, with 9 bases fitting TRBD2. CDR1 is LGHNA and CDR2 is YSLEER in the germline V gene. The CDR3 sequence is 14 residues long. Trimming took 5 bases from V and 8 from J; bases not matched to a gene: 7. DNA of the CDR3: TGCGCCAGCAGCTCGGGAGCGGGAGGCTATGAGCAGTTCTTC. It specifies CASSSGAGGYEQFF.

This chain uses TRBV9 with TRBJ2-4; 7 bases align to TRBD2. This CDR3 has 16 residues. V shed 7 bases and J 0 bases; nucleotides not matched to a gene: 10. CDR1 is SGDLS and CDR2 is YYNGEE in the germline V gene. For the CDR3, the DNA is TGTGCCAGCGCCCGGGCTAGCGGATTAGCCAAAAACATTCAGTACTTC. Amino acid sequence: CASARASGLAKNIQYF.

This chain connects TRBV7-8 to TRBJ2-1; possible D gene TRBD2, 6 bases. This CDR3 comprises 16 residues. Trimming left V 3 bases short and J 9 bases short, with 21 bases between. CDR1 is SGHVS and CDR2 is FQNEAQ in the germline V gene. The CDR3 DNA follows: TGTGCCAGCAGCTTCCTCCGGCGGAGGGGTGGCGGTGAGCAGTTCTTC. It is translated as CASSFLRRRGGGEQFF.

This sequence joins TRBV27 and TRBJ2-7; D remains ambiguous. V lost 0 bases, J lost 4 bases, and 10 bases lay in between. CDR1 MNHEY and CDR2 SMNVEV come from the germline V gene (reference sequence). There are 14 residues in the CDR3. The CDR3, as DNA: TGTGCCAGCAGTTTATCTGCCCAGTCTTACGAGCAGTACTTC. As protein: CASSLSAQSYEQYF.

The gene calls are TRBV11-1 and TRBJ2-1, with D perhaps TRBD1 or TRBD2 (6 bases each). This CDR3 has 13 residues. V was clipped by 5 bases and J by 7 bases, with 12 bases between them. In germline, CDR1 is SGHAT, CDR2 FQDESV (reference sequence). The CDR3 DNA reads as TGTGCCAGCAGCCCCCAAGGGGGGAATGAGCAGTTCTTC. It is translated as CASSPQGGNEQFF.

The V gene is TRBV29-1, the J gene TRBJ2-5, with D possibly TRBD1 on 6 matching bases. The CDR3 sequence is 13 residues long. V was shortened by 5 bases and J by 5 bases, with 15 bases between the two germline ends. Germline V gene data show CDR1 as SQVTM and CDR2 as ANQGSEA. This CDR3 reads CSVRTDSGETQYF. DNA of the CDR3: TGCAGCGTTCGAACGGACAGTGGGGAGACCCAGTACTTC.

This rearrangement joins TRBV27 to TRBJ1-2; 9 bases match TRBD1. This CDR3 spans 13 amino acids. Germline V gives CDR1 MNHEY, CDR2 SMNVEV (reference sequence). V shed 5 bases, J shed 8 bases, and the junction held 6 bases outside the gene matches. The CDR3 DNA is TGTGCCAGCAGTCCCGGGACAGGGCTCGGCTACACCTTC. It encodes CASSPGTGLGYTF.

This chain links TRBV28 with TRBJ2-3, with D hard to call. Germline CDR1 and CDR2: MDHEN and SYDVKM. The CDR3 covers 16 residues. V lost 0 bases and J lost 2, with 12 bases in between. DNA for the CDR3: TGTGCCAGCAGTTTATGGGACCACAAACTCACAGATACGCAGTATTTT. Translated: CASSLWDHKLTDTQYF. The full variable domain, its missing parts supplied by reference TRBV28 and TRBJ2-3, is DVKVTQSSRYLVKRTGEKVFLECVQDMDHENMFWYRQDPGLGLRLIYFSYDVKMKEKGDIPEGYSVSREKKERFSLILESASTNQTSMYLCASSLWDHKLTDTQYFGPGTRLTVL.

The genes are TRBV2 and TRBJ1-1; TRBD1 agrees at 11 bases. The germline gives CDR1 SNHLY, CDR2 FYNNEI. This CDR3 spans 14 amino acids. Germline trimming cut 11 bases from V and 4 bases from J; bases unmatched to any gene: 9. CDR3 sequence (DNA): TGTGCCCGAGACCGGGGACAGGGGGGCACTGAAGCTTTCTTT. It translates to CARDRGQGGTEAFF. The full variable domain, rest sourced from reference TRBV2 and TRBJ1-1, is EPEVTQTPSHQVTQMGQEVILRCVPISNHLYFYWYRQILGQKVEFLVSFYNNEISEKSEIFDDQFSVERPDGSNFTLKIRSTKLEDSAMYFCARDRGQGGTEAFFGQGTRLTVV.

The genes are TRBV6-2 or TRBV6-3 and TRBJ2-6, with a tentative D call TRBD1 (6 bases). The V end lost 2 bases, the J end lost 1 base, and 6 bases lay between the germline ends. The CDR3 spans 15 residues. From germline, CDR1 is MNHEY and CDR2 SVGEGT. The CDR3 DNA is TGTGCCAGCAGTTACAGGGGGTCTGGGGCCAACGTCCTGACTTTC. Amino acids: CASSYRGSGANVLTF.

The chain joins TRBV6-1 to TRBJ1-3; TRBD1 is a possible D gene (5 bases). This CDR3 comprises 14 residues. Germline lookup yields CDR1 MNHNS and CDR2 SASEGT. Trimming left V 2 bases short and J 4 bases short, with 9 bases between. The DNA for the CDR3 is TGTGCCAGCAGTGAAAGGGGTTGGGGAAACACCATATATTTT. Translated: CASSERGWGNTIYF.

The chain recombines TRBV27 with TRBJ2-7; either TRBD1 or TRBD2 may fit D (5 bases each). This CDR3 comprises 14 residues. V gave up 3 bases and J gave up 2 bases, with 11 bases separating them. The germline V gene has CDR1 MNHEY and CDR2 SMNVEV (reference sequence). The CDR3 nucleotides are TGTGCCAGCAGTTTCCGGGACGGTACCTACGAGCAGTACTTC. This sequence encodes CASSFRDGTYEQYF.

The gene calls are TRBV3-1 (or the pseudogene TRBV3-2) and TRBJ2-2, with D uncertain. V was cut by 1 base and J by 12 bases, with 15 bases left in between. This CDR3 is 14 amino acids long. Germline lookup yields CDR1 LGHDT and CDR2 YNNKEL (reference sequence). The CDR3 DNA reads TGTGCCAGCAGCCAAGGCCATAGGGATGGGAAGCTGTTTTTT. Protein product: CASSQGHRDGKLFF.

The chain employs TRBV9 and TRBJ2-3; 7 bases map to TRBD2. The CDR3 is made up of 16 amino acids. Unmatched junction bases numbered 6, after V lost 2 bases and J lost 0 bases. Germline assignment: CDR1 SGDLS and CDR2 YYNGEE. The CDR3 nucleotides are TGTGCCAGCAGCGTTGGACTAGATCCTAGCACAGATACGCAGTATTTT. It is translated as CASSVGLDPSTDTQYF.

V is TRBV5-6 and J is TRBJ2-7, with TRBD1 matching 9 bases. This CDR3 region has 15 residues. The V gene end was trimmed by 4 bases and the J gene end by 4 bases; junction bases not matched to a gene: 9. The germline V gene encodes CDR1 SGHDT and CDR2 YYEEEE. CDR3 region: CASSATGTGLYEQYF. For the CDR3, the DNA is TGTGCCAGCAGCGCCACCGGGACAGGGCTGTACGAGCAGTACTTC. Filled out from reference TRBV5-6 and TRBJ2-7, the complete variable domain reads DAGVTQSPTHLIKTRGQQVTLRCSPKSGHDTVSWYQQALGQGPQFIFQYYEEEERQRGNFPDRFSGHQFPNYSSELNVNALLLGDSALYLCASSATGTGLYEQYFGPGTRLTVT.

The CDR3 is CASSYEGHLYNEQFF. CDR3 in DNA: TGTGCCAGCAGTTACGAGGGACACCTTTACAATGAGCAGTTCTTC. J is TRBJ2-1 and V is TRBV6-5; possibly TRBD1 for D (6 bases). Trimming shortened V by 2 bases and J by 4 bases, and 12 bases separated the two germline ends. This CDR3 spans 15 amino acids. From germline, CDR1 is MNHEY and CDR2 SVGAGI.

In its sample, this clone was seen a few times. The V and J genes are TRBV19 and TRBJ1-2; D is unresolved. The germline V and J ends were trimmed by 3 bases and 8 bases, with 16 bases remaining between them. Germline CDR1 reads LNHDA; CDR2 reads SQIVND (reference sequence). This CDR3 contains 14 residues. The CDR3 DNA is TGTGCCAGTAGTATTGGTCTAAGCGAGAGGGGCTACACCTTC. This gives the protein CASSIGLSERGYTF.

The chain employs TRBV6-5 and TRBJ2-1, with TRBD2 matching 8 bases. Germline CDR1 reads MNHEY; CDR2 reads SVGAGI. The junction had 12 bases not matched to a gene; V was cut back by 5 bases and J by 12 bases. The CDR3 is made up of 14 amino acids. The CDR3 protein is CASSTSAGSGRQFF. The CDR3 coding sequence is TGTGCCAGCAGTACCTCGGCGGGGAGCGGGAGGCAGTTCTTC.

This rearrangement joins TRBV7-3 to TRBJ1-5; D is ambiguous. Germline loops: CDR1 SGHTA, CDR2 FQGTGA. The CDR3 has 13 residues. V was trimmed by 1 base and J by 7 bases, leaving 8 bases between them. CDR3 DNA sequence: TGTGCCAGCAGCTTAAATGCGGGGCAGCCCCAGCATTTT. Protein sequence: CASSLNAGQPQHF.

The gene calls are TRBV2 and TRBJ2-7, with D maybe TRBD2 (5 bases). V lost 5 bases to trimming and J lost 5 bases, with 13 bases between them. CDR3 length equals 13 residues. Germline values: CDR1 SNHLY, CDR2 FYNNEI. The CDR3 DNA reads as TGTGCCAGCAGTTCGGACTGGGCGGACGAGCAGTACTTC. Its protein is CASSSDWADEQYF.

The rearrangement links TRBV5-6 to TRBJ2-1; 11 bases are shared with TRBD2. Per the germline V gene, CDR1 is SGHDT and CDR2 is YYEEEE. CDR3 length: 15 amino acids. Trimming at V came to 4 bases and at J to 10 bases, leaving 10 bases not matched to a gene. In nucleotides, the CDR3 is TGTGCCAGCAGCCGACCGACTAGCGGGATGCGCGAGCAGTTCTTC. Amino acids: CASSRPTSGMREQFF.